The present entry profiles one TCR beta chain with its context. Sequenced by immunoSEQ multiplex PCR; TCRdb stores in-frame clones only, minus some. Altogether 60,000 to 70,000 clones are present, 92% being singletons, with the ten largest covering over 4%. The record originates from a study of cytomegalovirus exposure and HLA in healthy donors. Study-level background: The same platform as the 500 to 700 first-cohort repertoires was used for the 95 to 150 validation repertoires, a later analysis reported.

Trimming stripped 6 bases from V and 4 bases from J, with 15 bases between. Germline loops: CDR1 MDHEN, CDR2 SYDVKM. The CDR3 totals 14 residues. The TCR was taken from a man younger than 30 in good health and CMV-seropositive. The chain is built from TRBV28 and TRBJ1-2; no definite D call. Input material: PBMCs. This CDR3 is CASSPFSRSYGYTF. CDR3 in DNA: TGTGCCAGCAGCCCATTCAGTCGATCCTATGGCTACACCTTC.